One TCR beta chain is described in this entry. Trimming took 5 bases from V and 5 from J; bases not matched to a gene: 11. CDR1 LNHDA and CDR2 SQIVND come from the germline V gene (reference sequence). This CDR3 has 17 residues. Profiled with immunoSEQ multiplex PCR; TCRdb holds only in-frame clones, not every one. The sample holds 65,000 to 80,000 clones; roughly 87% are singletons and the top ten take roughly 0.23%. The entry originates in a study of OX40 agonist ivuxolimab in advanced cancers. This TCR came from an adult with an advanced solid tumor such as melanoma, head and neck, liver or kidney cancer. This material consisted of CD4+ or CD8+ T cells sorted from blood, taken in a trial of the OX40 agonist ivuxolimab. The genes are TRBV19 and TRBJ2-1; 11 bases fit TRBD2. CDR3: CASSSGLAGLPNNEQFF. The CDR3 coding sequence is TGTGCCAGTAGTTCAGGACTAGCGGGTCTACCGAACAATGAGCAGTTCTTC.